The following is a T cell receptor beta chain sequence with its context. This clonotype was found many times. Its target antigen remains unknown. No per-base quality is available; no much larger clone lies one base away. The sample is drawn from a study of regulatory T cells in long-lasting Graves disease (dated by TCRdb to about 2021). About the study as a whole: Antithyroid drugs had been taken for less than 3 months by newly diagnosed Graves' disease patients. Persistent Graves' disease patients were compared with newly diagnosed Graves' disease patients by peripheral blood TCR sequencing and RNA sequencing. The study took place in China and was registered as a clinical trial. TCR sequencing covered approximately 13 persistent and 20 newly diagnosed Graves' disease patients, 33 samples in total.

Study-wide conclusions, independent of this receptor: Compared with newly diagnosed patients, patients with persistent Graves' disease had lower TCR Shannon entropy and fewer highly expanded clones, which suggests clonal expansion. TRBV28, TRBJ1-2 and TRBJ2-5 were preferentially used in persistent disease, while TRBV20-1 and TRBJ2-1 were favored in newly diagnosed disease. The small sample size was acknowledged by the authors as a limitation that may reduce accuracy. Sequencing and analysis were limited to the TCR beta chain. Persistent patients shared more public clonotypes among themselves (roughly 2,700) than newly diagnosed patients did (roughly 910). Only peripheral blood was studied, because thyroid tissue, the primary lesion, was inaccessible.

The time point label on this specimen signifies: newly diagnosed GD, antithyroid drugs for less than 3 months. For both TCR sequencing and RNA sequencing, RNA was extracted from PBMCs using TRIzol. The diagnosis of Graves' disease was made according to American Thyroid Association guidelines. Patients for the study were recruited at an endocrinology department in Xi'an, China. Each patient gave 8.5 to 9.5 milliliters of peripheral blood, collected in an EDTA anticoagulant tube. PBMCs were isolated by Ficoll Paque Plus density gradient separation without further T cell sorting. An Agilent 2100 Bioanalyzer and agarose gel were used to check RNA quality, and a NanoDrop 2000 was used to measure RNA concentration. The library came from multiplex PCR. Sequencer: Illumina HiSeq 4000. TCR beta libraries were built with iRepertoire HTBI primers and Arm-PCR amplification of CDR3 regions. Before sequencing, the PCR products went through gel purification. From the authors' description of their analysis: A total of roughly 58 TRBV and 14 TRBJ segments were identified across samples and were used for gene usage analysis of CDR3 amino acid clonotypes. COPE and FqMerger were used to merge filtered high-quality paired reads into contigs. Contigs were aligned with BLAST to IMGT TRBV, TRBD and TRBJ reference genes, and CDR3 was defined per IMGT. Any clonotype with a frequency above 0.1% was classified as a highly expanded clone. Shannon entropy served as the measure of repertoire diversity, while the Gini coefficient captured V-J evenness. Public clonotypes were defined as clonotypes shared by more than one individual. TCRdb reprocessing: public reads trimmed at Q25 with fastp, clones called with MiXCR, in-frame beta chains kept. Rows are combined by CDR3 protein, so each entry shows the most common genes and DNA. V and J calls and clone size were set by TCRdb, not the authors. The sample table holds about 220,000 distinct CDR3 sequences, of which around 20% were seen once. About 10% of the sample is in the top ten clones.

V loses 6 bases at its end and J loses 3 bases; junction bases beyond the gene matches: 4. The CDR1 and CDR2 encoded by the germline V gene are MNHNS and SASEGT. Taken from cysteine to phenylalanine, the CDR3 has 14 residues. Only the CDR3 DNA is retained, 42 bases long and in frame from the first base. The same sample was also studied in work on T cells in Graves' hyperthyroidism and ophthalmopathy. The second paper states: Stable Graves' hyperthyroidism was defined as no progression to ophthalmopathy during 18 months of follow-up. Hyperthyroidism patients were newly diagnosed, with disease duration under 2 months, and aged 18 to 65 years. Patients with uncontrolled infections, other autoimmune diseases, pregnancy or lactation were excluded. Diagnoses were based on clinical symptoms, serum thyroxine and TRAb, thyroid ultrasound and orbital computed tomography. The first round of RT-PCR for the TCR CDR3 was performed with the HTBI primer set and the Qiagen OneStep RT-PCR kit. Blood samples also contained most of the expanded thyroid clonotypes (frequency above 0.001), which suggests that blood repertoires may reflect thyroid immune responses. A 13 V-J signature model separated ophthalmopathy from stable hyperthyroidism, with over 85% sensitivity and about 81% specificity in cross-validation and 80%/75% in testing. In validation, progression to ophthalmopathy was predicted by the model with 65% to 71% sensitivity and roughly 72% specificity, a median of 6.5 months before onset. A discovery cohort of about 95 patients, 43 with Graves' ophthalmopathy and under 60 with stable Graves' hyperthyroidism, was used to find distinguishing TCR V-J signatures. Prospective prediction of ophthalmopathy was tested in an independent validation cohort of 18 to 20 hyperthyroidism patients and some 17 patients who later progressed to ophthalmopathy. The 100 or so discovery patients were randomly split 7:3 into training and test sets. Thyroid tissue and blood T-cell repertoires from more than 5 Graves' hyperthyroidism patients were also compared in the study. Following sampling, methimazole starting at 30 mg daily was given to hyperthyroidism patients, and high-dose intravenous methylprednisolone was given to ophthalmopathy patients. A second multiplex PCR round built the libraries, followed by size selection and purification. Sequencing of the libraries was done on an Illumina HiSeq2000 using paired-end 100 bp reads. SOAPnuke was used to process the raw data, removing reads that contained adapters or uncalled bases, had a mean Phred below 15, or lacked an exact match to the constant primer or identifier. High-quality paired reads were merged with COPE v1.2.5, and unique nucleotide sequences were defined as clonotypes. MiTCR v1.1 was used to align the clonotypes against IMGT TRBV, TRBD and TRBJ reference segments. Only V-J combinations with frequency above 0.0001, covering about 99% of repertoires, were analysed. A TCS score was defined as the ratio between F50 (clonal expansion) and ExV (chaos), using BLOSUM62-based TCRdist between CDR3 peptides within each V-J. Welch's t-statistics and random forest reduced 514 V-J features to under 15, which were used in a naive Bayes classifier (R e1071). Sample size was not statistically predetermined, and blinding of investigators to group allocation was not performed. The paper reports TCR Vbeta CDR3 sequencing of roughly 140 peripheral blood samples: under 45 ophthalmopathy, 75 to 80 hyperthyroidism and around 17 progressor patients.

In this chain, TRBV6-1 is recombined with TRBJ1-5, with 8 central nucleotides matching TRBD1. The sequencing here drew on peripheral blood mononuclear cells (PBMCs), taken at new diagnosis, from a patient treated with antithyroid drugs. The receptor's source is a woman aged 25 to 39 with Graves disease. Donor details come from another sample of the same person, matched by shared clones. The bases read TGTGCCAGCAGCTGGGGACAGGCCAATCAGCCCCAGCATTTT. It is translated as CASSWGQANQPQHF.